A single sample gave rise to the 23 T cell receptor beta chains below, sequenced in a study of control samples from healthy donors and cancer patients. This table comes from immunoSEQ multiplex PCR, and its TCRdb copy is limited to in-frame clones, with some not included. The data contain over 100,000 clones, around nine tenths of them singletons. Sequences were obtained from blood. The receptors come from a human donor in good health. The donor label of this sample is uncertain.

The chain uses TRBV3-1 (or the pseudogene TRBV3-2) and TRBJ2-3; no clear D gene. The germline gives CDR1 LGHDT, CDR2 YNNKEL (reference sequence). The CDR3 is 13 residues long. The V end lost 4 bases, the J end lost 0 bases, and 5 bases lay between the germline ends. The CDR3 here is CASSRTSTDTQYF. The CDR3 DNA reads TGTGCCAGCAGCCGAACTAGCACAGATACGCAGTATTTT.

V and J are TRBV28 and TRBJ1-3; 7 bases fit TRBD1. J lost 1 base, V lost 7 bases, and 7 bases had no gene match. In germline, CDR1 is MDHEN, CDR2 SYDVKM. The CDR3 spans 15 residues. The CDR3 loop reads CASTTRGMSGNTIYF. Written as DNA, the CDR3 is TGTGCCAGCACTACCAGGGGGATGTCTGGAAACACCATATATTTT. Full variable domain (missing parts from reference TRBV28 and TRBJ1-3): DVKVTQSSRYLVKRTGEKVFLECVQDMDHENMFWYRQDPGLGLRLIYFSYDVKMKEKGDIPEGYSVSREKKERFSLILESASTNQTSMYLCASTTRGMSGNTIYFGEGSWLTVV.

The V and J genes are TRBV7-9 and TRBJ1-6, with D possibly TRBD1 on 5 matching bases. This CDR3 contains 14 residues. CDR1 and CDR2 (germline): SEHNR, FQNEAQ (reference sequence). V lost 3 bases and J 9 bases, leaving 12 bases between the germline ends. CDR3 region: CASSLGPKASPLHF. DNA of the CDR3: TGTGCCAGCAGCTTGGGGCCTAAGGCTTCACCCCTCCACTTT.

V and J are TRBV28 and TRBJ1-5; no clear D gene. The CDR3 runs to 16 residues. Trimming cost V 5 bases and J 3 bases, with 17 bases left between them. Germline values: CDR1 MDHEN, CDR2 SYDVKM. CDR3 sequence reads: CASSTGGPATNQPQHF. In DNA, the CDR3 is TGTGCCAGCAGTACGGGTGGCCCAGCCACCAATCAGCCCCAGCATTTT.

V and J are TRBV5-1 and TRBJ1-2, with 10 positions matching TRBD1. This CDR3 is built from 17 residues. Per germline, CDR1 SGHRS and CDR2 YFSETQ. V shed 4 bases and J 5 bases; nucleotides not matched to a gene: 14. The DNA of the CDR3 is TGCGCCAGCAGCCAATCAAATATGGGACAGGGGAGTTATGGCTACACCTTC. Protein product: CASSQSNMGQGSYGYTF.

The V call is TRBV2, the J call TRBJ2-2; D gene ambiguous. Germline-derived CDR1 and CDR2 are SNHLY and FYNNEI. This CDR3 spans 11 amino acids. The germline V and J ends were trimmed by 7 bases and 3 bases, with 3 bases remaining between them. The CDR3 sequence: CASIDTGELFF. CDR3 DNA: TGTGCCAGCATTGACACCGGGGAGCTGTTTTTT.

Turning to this clone: A read error is likely, as this CDR3 ends without the conserved phenylalanine or tryptophan. The chain has TRBV6-5 and TRBJ1-2; the match to TRBD1 covers 7 bases. Germline trimming cut 6 bases from V and 5 bases from J; bases unmatched to any gene: 3. Germline CDR1 is MNHEY and CDR2 is SVGAGI. This CDR3 contains 12 residues. CDR3 residues: CASRGTAYGYTL. CDR3 DNA: TGTGCCAGCAGGGGGACAGCGTATGGCTACACCCTC.

V usage is TRBV5-1 and J usage is TRBJ2-2; a possible D gene is TRBD2 (6 bases). Trimming removed 0 bases at V and 4 bases at J, with 7 bases between. The CDR3 contains 14 residues. Germline V gene data show CDR1 as SGHRS and CDR2 as YFSETQ. CDR3 region: CASSLGRGTGELFF. The CDR3 DNA is TGCGCCAGCAGCTTGGGGCGGGGCACCGGGGAGCTGTTTTTT.

The chain joins TRBV2 to TRBJ2-1, with 9 bases identical to TRBD2. The V gene end was trimmed by 4 bases and the J gene end by 4 bases; junction bases not matched to a gene: 2. The CDR3 runs 14 residues. Germline V CDR1 and CDR2: SNHLY, FYNNEI. This chain's CDR3 is CASSATSGYNEQFF. DNA for the CDR3: TGTGCCAGCAGTGCGACTAGCGGATACAATGAGCAGTTCTTC.

The chain recombines TRBV27 with TRBJ2-2, with 8 bases lining up with TRBD1. The CDR3 extends over 15 amino acids. CDR1 and CDR2 (germline): MNHEY, SMNVEV (reference sequence). Trimming at V came to 0 bases and at J to 7 bases, leaving 4 bases not matched to a gene. DNA of the CDR3: TGTGCCAGCAGTTTATCGGCAGGGGGCTACGGGGAGCTGTTTTTT. Amino acids: CASSLSAGGYGELFF.

The rearrangement joins TRBV15 to TRBJ1-5; D might be TRBD1 (5 bases). Between the trimmed V and J ends, which lost 0 bases and 0 bases, there was a span of 18 bases. Germline V gene data show CDR1 as LNHNV and CDR2 as YYDKDF (reference sequence). The CDR3 contains 19 residues. CDR3 protein: CATSRDLTEETYSNQPQHF. The CDR3, as DNA: TGTGCCACCAGCAGAGATCTGACAGAAGAAACTTATAGCAATCAGCCCCAGCATTTT.

V and J are TRBV7-9 and TRBJ1-5; 7 nucleotides align to TRBD1. Germline assignment: CDR1 SEHNR and CDR2 FQNEAQ (reference sequence). CDR3 length: 19 amino acids. V was pared by 5 bases and J by 1 base, with 17 bases of the junction left unmatched. Here the CDR3 reads CASSQQGGRQGRSNQPQHF. CDR3 DNA sequence: TGTGCCAGCAGCCAACAAGGCGGACGACAGGGAAGGAGCAATCAGCCCCAGCATTTT.

The V gene is TRBV12-3 or TRBV12-4, the J gene TRBJ2-2, with TRBD1 identical over 7 bases. The trim removed 7 bases at V and 9 bases at J, leaving 8 bases unmatched. The CDR3 has 13 amino acids. The CDR3 nucleotides read TGTGCCAGCAACCGACAGGGTGTAAGGGAGCTGTTTTTT. Translating it yields CASNRQGVRELFF.

This chain joins TRBV7-2 and TRBJ2-3; 7 bases line up with TRBD2. From germline, CDR1 is SGHTA and CDR2 FQGNSA. The CDR3 has 16 residues. Trimming removed 4 bases from V and 0 bases from J; junction bases left unmatched: 7. Written as DNA, the CDR3 is TGTGCCAGCAGCTCCGAACCGGGGGGAAGCACAGATACGCAGTATTTT. Encoded protein: CASSSEPGGSTDTQYF.

The chain couples TRBV30 to TRBJ1-1; D gene uncertain. V dropped 3 bases and J dropped 1 base, with 15 bases sitting between them. There are 15 residues in the CDR3. Germline values: CDR1 GTSNPN, CDR2 SVGIG (reference sequence). CDR3 region: CAWRGPGSQNTEAFF. The CDR3 DNA is TGTGCCTGGAGAGGTCCGGGCAGCCAGAACACTGAAGCTTTCTTT.

This clone has a single count. The V call is TRBV7-9, the J call TRBJ1-1; D is unresolved. The CDR3 is 13 residues long. Trimming cost V 2 bases and J 7 bases, with 11 bases left between them. CDR1 SEHNR and CDR2 FQNEAQ come from the germline V gene (reference sequence). The CDR3 region has the DNA TGTGCCAGCAGCTTACGAACAGATCTTGAAGCTTTCTTT. Translating gives CASSLRTDLEAFF.

V and J are TRBV11-2 and TRBJ2-6; possible D gene TRBD2, 6 bases. The CDR3 is 18 amino acids. Trimming left V 0 bases short and J 2 bases short, with 14 bases between. Germline assignment: CDR1 SGHAT and CDR2 FQNNGV. The CDR3 is CASSLDLLALTGANVLTF. The CDR3 DNA reads TGTGCCAGCAGCTTAGATTTACTAGCATTGACTGGGGCCAACGTCCTGACTTTC.

This clone turned up a few times. The chain has TRBV29-1 and TRBJ1-1, with TRBD1 matching 7 bases. CDR1 is SQVTM, CDR2 ANQGSEA, per germline. This CDR3 spans 13 amino acids. The J segment lost 2 bases and the V segment lost 6 bases, leaving 6 bases of the junction unmatched. CDR3 sequence reads: CSVPGQLNTEAFF. The CDR3 bases are TGCAGCGTGCCGGGACAGCTCAACACTGAAGCTTTCTTT.

The gene calls are TRBV10-3 and TRBJ1-5; tentatively, D is TRBD1 (5 bases). The CDR3 extends over 14 amino acids. Germline loops: CDR1 ENHRY, CDR2 SYGVKD. The V and J ends lost 2 bases and 4 bases respectively, with 9 bases between them. The chain's CDR3 is CAISEGAQNQPQHF. In DNA, the CDR3 is TGTGCCATCAGTGAGGGGGCTCAAAATCAGCCCCAGCATTTT.

This clone has just a few counts. The chain carries TRBV6-1 and TRBJ1-5; possible D gene TRBD1, 6 bases. The CDR3 totals 15 residues. V dropped 1 base and J dropped 3 bases, with 10 bases sitting between them. Germline assignment: CDR1 MNHNS and CDR2 SASEGT. This CDR3 is CASSEVGHHNQPQHF. The CDR3 DNA is TGTGCCAGCAGTGAAGTGGGACATCACAATCAGCCCCAGCATTTT.

V usage is TRBV19 and J usage is TRBJ1-1, with a possible D match to TRBD1 (6 bases). CDR1 and CDR2 from the germline V gene are LNHDA and SQIVND (reference sequence). V lost 5 bases to trimming and J lost 11 bases, with 15 bases between them. This CDR3 region has 12 residues. CDR3 DNA: TGTGCCAGTAGTCCCGGGGGCGCCCGGGCTTTCTTT. This encodes CASSPGGARAFF.

The genes are TRBV18 and TRBJ2-1, with TRBD2 matching over 8 bases. CDR1 and CDR2 from the germline V gene are KGHSH and LQKENI. The length of the CDR3 is 16 residues. The trim removed 5 bases at V and 0 bases at J, leaving 6 bases unmatched. In DNA, the CDR3 is TGTGCCAGCTCAAGGTTCAGCGGGGGCTCCTACAATGAGCAGTTCTTC. It translates to CASSRFSGGSYNEQFF.

This chain links TRBV9 with TRBJ2-2; maybe TRBD1 (5 bases). Trimming took off 2 bases at V and 2 bases at J, with 10 bases between the two ends. The CDR3 is made up of 15 amino acids. CDR1 and CDR2 from the germline V gene are SGDLS and YYNGEE. CDR3 nucleotides: TGTGCCAGCAGCGTCCTCCAGGGTAACACCGGGGAGCTGTTTTTT. Translation gives CASSVLQGNTGELFF. The full variable domain, with the rest looked up from reference TRBV9 and TRBJ2-2, is DSGVTQTPKHLITATGQRVTLRCSPRSGDLSVYWYQQSLDQGLQFLIQYYNGEERAKGNILERFSAQQFPDLHSELNLSSLELGDSALYFCASSVLQGNTGELFFGEGSRLTVL.